This T cell receptor beta chain was profiled in a study of CD8 T cells in Susac syndrome (dated by TCRdb to about 2019). As for the study more broadly: The study used repertoire sequencing to test whether antigen drove CD8+ T cell activation and differentiation in Susac syndrome. The research as a whole found: The number of individuals in the TCR sequencing and HLA analysis was acknowledged as relatively small.

The germline V and J ends show losses of 6 bases and 4 bases respectively, and no gene match explains 10 bases of the junction. Taken from the germline V gene (reference sequence), the CDR1 and CDR2 loops are DFQATT and SNEGSKA. The CDR3 holds 14 amino acids from the cysteine to the phenylalanine. CDR3 DNA is the only sequence kept; it has 42 bases, read in frame from the first base. Peripheral blood CD8+ and CD4+ T cells from healthy donors, Susac syndrome patients and multiple sclerosis patients were profiled by high-throughput TCR beta sequencing. The healthy donors served as controls matched for age and sex. Bulk CD8+ and CD4+ T cells were purified by magnetic negative isolation, whereas CD8+ TEMRA cells were enriched by FACS. Blood was collected in EDTA tubes and processed within 24 hours, with PBMCs isolated through density gradient centrifugation. PBMCs intended for TCR sequencing were frozen in liquid nitrogen and were later thawed in a 37 degrees C water bath. A purity of at least 90% was achieved for sorted or isolated CD4+, CD8+ and CD8+ TEMRA cells.

RNA was extracted using the RNeasy kit, and about 0.5 to 1 ug of the RNA was reverse transcribed with random hexamers. The immunoSEQ multiplex PCR assay, covering 54 Vbeta and 13 Jbeta segments, was used to amplify TCR beta CDR3 regions. To correct PCR amplification bias, a synthetic template baseline was used for both primer optimization and computational correction. Per the source publication's procedure: Reads were annotated to V, D and J genes per IMGT and analyzed with immunoSEQ Analyzer, keeping only productive sequences. To calculate clonality, Shannon entropy was normalized by log2 of the number of productive unique sequences and then subtracted from one. Public and private clones were assessed among the 100 most prevalent clones of each patient and control. Clones were defined as Susac-specific when absent from the healthy and MS cohorts, from 1,000 to 1,100 published viral clones and from other ImmuneACCESS disease sequences. The public reads were reprocessed in TCRdb via fastp at Q25 and MiXCR, keeping in-frame beta chains. Identical CDR3 proteins give one entry, which carries the most common genes and DNA. The V and J calls were determined by TCRdb, not by the authors. The sample table holds 150,000 to 200,000 distinct CDR3 sequences, of which 90% to 95% were seen once. The top ten clonotypes cover more than 0.13% of the sample.

As to this clonotype: It has no known antigen specificity. Base qualities are not recorded, but no much larger clone differs from it by a single base.

Sequences were obtained from CD4+ T cells from PBMCs. Recombination linked TRBV20-1 to TRBJ2-7; 9 middle bases align to TRBD1. The source of this sequence is a human donor in good health. The DNA is as follows: TGCAGTGCCGTTTTCCCGGGACAGGGTTACGAGCAGTACTTC. Translated, it gives CSAVFPGQGYEQYF.